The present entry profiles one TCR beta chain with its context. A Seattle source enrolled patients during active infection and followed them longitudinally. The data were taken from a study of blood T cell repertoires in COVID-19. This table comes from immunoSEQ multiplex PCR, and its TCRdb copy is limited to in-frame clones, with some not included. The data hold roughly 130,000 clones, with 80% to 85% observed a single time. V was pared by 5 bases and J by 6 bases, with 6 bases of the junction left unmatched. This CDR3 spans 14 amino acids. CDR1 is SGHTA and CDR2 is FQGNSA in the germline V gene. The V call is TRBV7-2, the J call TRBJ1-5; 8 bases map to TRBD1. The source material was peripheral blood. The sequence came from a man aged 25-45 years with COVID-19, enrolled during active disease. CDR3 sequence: CASSQSGGGQPQHF. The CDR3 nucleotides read TGTGCCAGCAGCCAATCAGGGGGCGGTCAGCCCCAGCATTTT.